Shown below are 24 T cell receptor beta chains from a single sample sequenced in a study of Tregs in tolerant kidney transplant recipients. Libraries were prepared by immunoSEQ multiplex PCR; TCRdb keeps only in-frame clonotypes and omits some of them. The table records tens of thousands of clones, 91% of them present only once. The sample in question was Tregs from blood, obtained before the transplant. Receptors originate from a human donor who received a combined kidney and bone marrow transplant.

The genes are TRBV28 and TRBJ2-5, with 7 bases lining up with TRBD1. The V and J ends lost 6 bases and 2 bases, in that order; junction bases with no gene match: 3. Per the germline V gene, CDR1 is MDHEN and CDR2 is SYDVKM. The CDR3 runs to 13 residues. The CDR3 DNA sequence: TGTGCCAGCAGGTCACAGGGGCAAGAGACCCAGTACTTC. The encoded protein is CASRSQGQETQYF.

The chain is built from TRBV28 and TRBJ2-5, with D possibly being TRBD1 (6 bases). Trimming stripped 1 base from V and 0 bases from J, with 9 bases between. Germline CDR1 and CDR2: MDHEN and SYDVKM. The CDR3 totals 15 residues. The CDR3 nucleotides read TGTGCCAGCAGTTTATTTGGGGACAACCAAGAGACCCAGTACTTC. It translates to CASSLFGDNQETQYF. Filled out from reference TRBV28 and TRBJ2-5, the complete variable domain reads DVKVTQSSRYLVKRTGEKVFLECVQDMDHENMFWYRQDPGLGLRLIYFSYDVKMKEKGDIPEGYSVSREKKERFSLILESASTNQTSMYLCASSLFGDNQETQYFGPGTRLLVL.

The chain links TRBV19 to TRBJ1-1; 8 bases fit TRBD1. Germline CDR1 and CDR2: LNHDA and SQIVND (reference sequence). This CDR3 is 14 amino acids long. V lost 0 bases to trimming and J lost 8 bases; unmatched junction nucleotides: 5. The CDR3, as DNA: TGTGCCAGTAGTATAGATCGGAGGACAGGGGAAGCTTTCTTT. As protein: CASSIDRRTGEAFF. Full variable domain (rest looked up from reference TRBV19 and TRBJ1-1): DGGITQSPKYLFRKEGQNVTLSCEQNLNHDAMYWYRQDPGQGLRLIYYSQIVNDFQKGDIAEGYSVSREKKESFPLTVTSAQKNPTAFYLCASSIDRRTGEAFFGQGTRLTVV.

The J gene is TRBJ2-7, the V gene TRBV28; D call uncertain. The CDR3 runs to 12 residues. Trimming cost V 4 bases and J 2 bases, with 6 bases left between them. Looked up from germline, CDR1 is MDHEN and CDR2 is SYDVKM. CDR3 DNA sequence: TGTGCCAGCAGTTCTAGTCCCTACGAGCAGTACTTC. Protein sequence: CASSSSPYEQYF.

This clone appeared a single time. The chain uses TRBV6-5 and TRBJ2-3; perhaps TRBD2 as D (5 bases). In germline, CDR1 is MNHEY, CDR2 SVGAGI. The CDR3 runs 11 residues. V lost 6 bases to trimming and J lost 6 bases, with 7 bases between them. The CDR3 sequence is CASSRGDTQYF. The CDR3 bases are TGTGCCAGCAGCCGAGGGGATACGCAGTATTTT.

This clone was observed a handful of times. The V and J genes are TRBV5-1 and TRBJ1-4; D gene unclear. CDR3 size: 14 residues. Germline V lookup: CDR1 SGHRS, CDR2 YFSETQ. Deletions cut 0 bases from V and 5 bases from J, with 8 bases between. CDR3 protein: CASSLAPGNEKLFF. In DNA form, the CDR3 reads TGCGCCAGCAGCTTGGCGCCAGGCAATGAAAAACTGTTTTTT.

The chain is built from TRBV28 and TRBJ1-1, with 9 positions matching TRBD1. Trimming at V came to 4 bases and at J to 11 bases, leaving 17 bases not matched to a gene. The CDR3 runs 16 residues. Germline V gene lookup returns CDR1 MDHEN and CDR2 SYDVKM. The chain's CDR3 is CASSSPPPGQGKIAFF. The CDR3 bases are TGTGCCAGCAGTTCACCTCCACCTGGACAGGGGAAGATTGCTTTCTTT.

The V and J genes are TRBV5-4 and TRBJ2-3; TRBD1 matches at 10 bases. The CDR3 sequence is 14 residues long. V was clipped by 0 bases and J by 8 bases; unmatched bases: 3. Per the germline V gene, CDR1 is SGHNT and CDR2 is YYREEE (reference sequence). CDR3 DNA sequence: TGTGCCAGCAGCTTGGGGGGACAGGGGACTACGCAGTATTTT. Translating it yields CASSLGGQGTTQYF.

The chain is built from TRBV19 and TRBJ2-5; D ambiguous. CDR3 size: 18 residues. V was pared by 1 base and J by 1 base, with 19 bases between. Germline V gives CDR1 LNHDA, CDR2 SQIVND (reference sequence). The CDR3 DNA follows: TGTGCCAGTAGTATAGGGTGGTCACAGCCCCCAGGCCAAGAGACCCAGTACTTC. Translation gives CASSIGWSQPPGQETQYF.

This sequence joins TRBV6-5 and TRBJ2-5; 9 bases map to TRBD1. The end of the DNA aligns better with TRBJ2-7, so the J call may be wrong. From germline, CDR1 is MNHEY and CDR2 SVGAGI. CDR3 length: 14 residues. CDR3 in DNA: TGTGCCAGCAGTTACAGGGACAGGGTTTACGAGCAGTACTTC. As protein: CASSYRDRVYEQYF.

The chain recombines TRBV7-9 with TRBJ1-4, with TRBD1 identical over 8 bases. The V and J ends lost 5 bases and 7 bases, in that order; junction bases with no gene match: 9. The CDR3 loop spans 15 amino acids. Germline V gene lookup returns CDR1 SEHNR and CDR2 FQNEAQ (reference sequence). CDR3 amino acids: CASSTATGDREKLFF. The CDR3 bases are TGTGCCAGCAGCACCGCGACAGGGGACCGTGAAAAACTGTTTTTT.

The V call is TRBV7-2, the J call TRBJ1-5; D call uncertain. CDR1 and CDR2 (germline): SGHTA, FQGNSA. Trimming cost V 1 base and J 0 bases, with 1 base left between them. The CDR3 sequence is 13 residues long. The CDR3 sequence: CASSLDSNQPQHF. CDR3 nucleotides: TGTGCCAGCAGCTTAGATAGCAATCAGCCCCAGCATTTT.

This sequence joins TRBV14 and TRBJ2-2; perhaps TRBD1 as D (5 bases). Per germline, CDR1 SGHDN and CDR2 FVKESK. The CDR3 covers 15 residues. V lost 3 bases, J lost 4 bases, and 12 bases lay in between. CDR3 sequence reads: CASSQVRGLTGELFF. The CDR3, as DNA: TGTGCCAGCAGCCAGGTTAGGGGCCTCACCGGGGAGCTGTTTTTT.

The V gene is TRBV9, the J gene TRBJ2-1; no firm D call. The CDR3 length is 12 residues. Per the germline V gene, CDR1 is SGDLS and CDR2 is YYNGEE. Between the trimmed V and J ends, which lost 0 bases and 4 bases, there was a span of 2 bases. The CDR3 protein is CASSVAYNEQFF. The CDR3, as DNA: TGTGCCAGCAGCGTAGCGTACAATGAGCAGTTCTTC.

On this clone: At one of its ends the junction is not consistent with the germline gene, which may arise from a read error. The same CDR3 also results from other DNA sequences found in this sample. The rearrangement links TRBV7-2 to TRBJ2-2, with 9 nucleotides matching TRBD1. The CDR3 has 14 residues. Germline values: CDR1 SGHTA, CDR2 FQGNSA. The CDR3 DNA reads TGTGCCATAGGGACAGGGCAACACACCGGGGAACTGTTTTTT. It encodes CAIGTGQHTGELFF.

The chain carries TRBV28 and TRBJ2-5; possible D gene TRBD1, 5 bases. The CDR3 spans 14 residues. The V gene's germline CDR1 is MDHEN and CDR2 SYDVKM. V was shortened by 5 bases and J by 2 bases, with 12 bases between the two germline ends. DNA of the CDR3: TGTGCCAGCAGTCTACTTAACAGGCAAGAGACCCAGTACTTC. This gives the protein CASSLLNRQETQYF.

This sequence joins TRBV9 and TRBJ2-7; 10 bases line up with TRBD2. V gave up 4 bases and J gave up 0 bases; unmatched junction bases: 7. The CDR3 sequence is 16 residues long. CDR1 SGDLS and CDR2 YYNGEE come from the germline V gene. CDR3 amino acids: CASSRLAGSSSYEQYF. The CDR3 bases are TGTGCCAGCAGCAGACTAGCGGGCTCAAGCTCCTACGAGCAGTACTTC.

This clone came up a few times. V gene TRBV19 combines with J gene TRBJ1-1; the D is unclear. The CDR3 is 12 amino acids. The V end was cut by 8 bases, the J end by 4 bases, with 11 bases between. Per germline, CDR1 LNHDA and CDR2 SQIVND (reference sequence). CDR3 in amino acids: CASGLVRTEAFF. The CDR3 DNA reads as TGTGCCAGTGGTTTAGTTCGCACTGAAGCTTTCTTT. Using reference TRBV19 and TRBJ1-1 for the parts outside the CDR3, the full variable domain is DGGITQSPKYLFRKEGQNVTLSCEQNLNHDAMYWYRQDPGQGLRLIYYSQIVNDFQKGDIAEGYSVSREKKESFPLTVTSAQKNPTAFYLCASGLVRTEAFFGQGTRLTVV.

The chain couples TRBV2 to TRBJ1-2; TRBD1 matches at 8 bases. V shed 5 bases, J shed 7 bases, and the junction held 6 bases outside the gene matches. CDR3 length equals 13 residues. Germline values: CDR1 SNHLY, CDR2 FYNNEI. The CDR3 sequence: CASSQTGEVGYTF. The CDR3 DNA sequence: TGTGCCAGCAGTCAGACAGGGGAGGTTGGCTACACCTTC.

This chain connects TRBV7-2 to TRBJ2-3; no clear D. The germline CDR1 and CDR2 sequences are SGHTA and FQGNSA. The V end lost 5 bases, the J end lost 2 bases, and 2 bases lay between the germline ends. The CDR3 sequence is 11 residues long. CDR3 DNA: TGTGCCAGCAGCCACACAGATACGCAGTATTTT. Translation gives CASSHTDTQYF.

The chain uses TRBV11-2 and TRBJ1-4; D unresolved. V lost 4 bases and J lost 11, with 17 bases in between. The CDR3 has 14 amino acids. Germline V gene lookup returns CDR1 SGHAT and CDR2 FQNNGV. In DNA form, the CDR3 reads TGTGCCAGCAGCTACCCCCAAACGACCGGGAAACTGTTTTTT. Its translation: CASSYPQTTGKLFF.

V and J are TRBV6-6 and TRBJ2-7; tentative D call: TRBD2 (6 bases). From germline, CDR1 is MNHNY and CDR2 SVGAGI (reference sequence). The CDR3 extends over 12 amino acids. V lost 2 bases, J lost 6 bases, and 8 bases lay in between. The CDR3 protein is CASSYLGGEQYF. The DNA of the CDR3 is TGTGCCAGCAGTTACCTGGGAGGCGAGCAGTACTTC.

The chain uses TRBV19 and TRBJ2-7, with 10 bases matching TRBD1. The trim removed 7 bases at V and 1 base at J, leaving 10 bases unmatched. Germline loops: CDR1 LNHDA, CDR2 SQIVND (reference sequence). This CDR3 has 16 residues. The CDR3 loop reads CASTSGPGQGSYEQYF. The CDR3 nucleotides read TGTGCCAGTACCTCGGGCCCGGGACAGGGGTCCTACGAGCAGTACTTC.

This clone has just one count. The chain joins TRBV7-3 to TRBJ2-1; 10 nucleotides agree with TRBD2. The CDR3 has 17 residues. V lost 0 bases to trimming and J lost 0 bases; unmatched junction nucleotides: 2. Germline loops: CDR1 SGHTA, CDR2 FQGTGA. CDR3: CASSLTSSGSSYNEQFF. The CDR3 nucleotides read TGTGCCAGCAGCTTAACATCTAGCGGGAGCTCCTACAATGAGCAGTTCTTC.